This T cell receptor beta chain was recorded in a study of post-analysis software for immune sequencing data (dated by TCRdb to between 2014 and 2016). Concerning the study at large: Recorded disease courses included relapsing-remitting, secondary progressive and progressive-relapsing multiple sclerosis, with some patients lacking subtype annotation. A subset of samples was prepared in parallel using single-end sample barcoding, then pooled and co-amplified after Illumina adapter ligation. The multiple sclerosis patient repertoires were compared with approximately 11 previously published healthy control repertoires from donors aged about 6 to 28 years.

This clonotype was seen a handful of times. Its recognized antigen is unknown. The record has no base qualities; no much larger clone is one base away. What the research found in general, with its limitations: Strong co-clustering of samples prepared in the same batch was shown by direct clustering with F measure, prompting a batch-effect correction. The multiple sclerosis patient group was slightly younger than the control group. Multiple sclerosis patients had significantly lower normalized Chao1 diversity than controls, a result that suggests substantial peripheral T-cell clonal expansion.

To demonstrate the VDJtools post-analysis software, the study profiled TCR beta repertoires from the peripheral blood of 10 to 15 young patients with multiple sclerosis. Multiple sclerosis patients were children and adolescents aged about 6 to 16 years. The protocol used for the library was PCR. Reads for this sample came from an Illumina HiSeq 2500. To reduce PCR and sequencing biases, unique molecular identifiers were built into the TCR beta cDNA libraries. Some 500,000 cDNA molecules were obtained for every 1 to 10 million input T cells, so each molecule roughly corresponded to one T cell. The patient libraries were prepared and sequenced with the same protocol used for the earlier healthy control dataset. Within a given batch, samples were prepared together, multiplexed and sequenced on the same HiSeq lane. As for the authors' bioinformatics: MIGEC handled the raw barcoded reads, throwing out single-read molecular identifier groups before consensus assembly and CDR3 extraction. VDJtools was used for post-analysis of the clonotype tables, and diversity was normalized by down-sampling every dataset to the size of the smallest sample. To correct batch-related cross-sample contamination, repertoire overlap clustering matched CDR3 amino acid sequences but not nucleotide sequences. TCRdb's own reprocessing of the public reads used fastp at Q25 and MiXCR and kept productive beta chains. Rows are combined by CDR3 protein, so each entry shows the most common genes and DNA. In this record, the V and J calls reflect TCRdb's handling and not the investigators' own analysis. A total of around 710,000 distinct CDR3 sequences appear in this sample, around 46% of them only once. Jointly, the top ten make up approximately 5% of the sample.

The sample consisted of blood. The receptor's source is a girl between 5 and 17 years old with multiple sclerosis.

The DNA sequence follows: TGTGCCAGCAGTTTGCTAGACTCATTAGTAAATGAGCAGTTCTTC. This sequence encodes CASSLLDSLVNEQFF. The rearrangement combines TRBV28 with TRBJ2-1, with the D gene too uncertain to name. V loses 3 bases of germline sequence and J loses 7 bases, and the interval between the two ends is 16 bases. From cysteine to phenylalanine, the CDR3 is 15 amino acids long. The sequence is cut down to CDR3 DNA, 45 bases in frame from base 1. The CDR1 and CDR2 encoded by the germline V gene are MDHEN and SYDVKM.